Listed below are T cell receptor beta chains from one sample, sequenced in a study of identical twins. One entry per CDR3 protein, called by TCRdb with MiXCR from the 5' RACE reads. Found here are 510,000 or so distinct CDR3 sequences, 13% to 15% of them singletons; the top ten hold about 0.47%. This same sample was also part of a study on yellow fever vaccine responses in identical twins.

Input material: CD4+ T cells sorted from blood. The receptors stem from a woman aged 18-35 years in good health. Both conserved end residues are part of each CDR3. The D gene is left open where the match is weak.

j_gene,v_gene,d_gene,CDR3aa
TRBJ2-5,TRBV6-5,TRBD1,CASSFTGRQGQETQYF
TRBJ2-1,TRBV24-1,NA,CATSDKPRNEQFF
TRBJ2-7,TRBV12-3/TRBV12-4,TRBD1,CASSTGQVNEQYF
TRBJ1-5,TRBV10-3,NA,CAISESGSGQPQHF
TRBJ1-6,TRBV5-1,NA,CASSFDGDNSPLHF
TRBJ2-3,TRBV14,NA,CASSQGNIPGDTQYF
TRBJ2-5,TRBV20-1,TRBD1,CSARVRTGQETQYF
TRBJ2-6,TRBV12-3/TRBV12-4,NA,CASSLLLASGANVLTF
TRBJ2-2,TRBV20-1,TRBD2,CSASGGASNTGELFF
TRBJ2-5,TRBV20-1,NA,CSATGLRTRRETQYF
TRBJ2-1,TRBV7-2,NA,CASSYWASRDEQFF
TRBJ1-2,TRBV7-9,NA,CASSVGGDYTF